A single sample gave rise to the 15 T cell receptor beta chains below, sequenced in a study of shared clonotypes between healthy human individuals. Repertoires were generated with immunoSEQ multiplex PCR, while TCRdb's copy carries only in-frame clones and drops some. This table holds some 790,000 clones, approximately 77% found once. Sequencing used memory CD4+ T cells sorted from blood. The subset here: CD45RA-negative fraction. Receptors were obtained from a woman younger than 45 in good health.

This chain uses TRBV11-3 with TRBJ1-5, with D possibly TRBD1 on 6 matching bases. The CDR3 sequence is 19 residues long. Trimming pared 7 bases from V and 7 bases from J, leaving 32 bases between. Germline loops: CDR1 SGHNT, CDR2 YENEEA. The CDR3 protein is CASTIGIRAASVGGQPQHF. DNA of the CDR3: TGTGCCAGCACCATAGGGATACGAGCAGCATCAGTGGGGGGCCAGCCCCAGCATTTT.

This chain uses TRBV15 with TRBJ2-5; no clear D gene. Between the trimmed V and J ends, which lost 1 base and 5 bases, there was a span of 20 bases. The CDR3 totals 17 residues. Germline V CDR1 and CDR2: LNHNV, YYDKDF (reference sequence). The CDR3 reads CATSRVVRSRAGETQYF. The CDR3 DNA reads TGTGCCACCAGCAGAGTTGTACGTTCCCGAGCTGGGGAGACCCAGTACTTC.

This clone has a count of ten or more. The sample contains more than one DNA sequence encoding this CDR3. This rearrangement joins TRBV29-1 to TRBJ2-5; 10 bases fit TRBD1. CDR1 is SQVTM and CDR2 is ANQGSEA in the germline V gene. The CDR3 sequence is 11 residues long. Trimming cost V 6 bases and J 5 bases; bases outside gene matches: 0. The CDR3 DNA reads TGCAGCGTGGGACAGGGGGAGACCCAGTACTTC. Its protein product is CSVGQGETQYF.

J is TRBJ2-1 and V is TRBV1; the table's TRBD1 call for D was not verified on the DNA. TRBV1 is marked as a pseudogene. CDR3 length: 14 residues. CDR3 loop: CTSSGQGRPDEQFF. The CDR3 DNA sequence: TGCACCAGCAGCGGCCAGGGTAGGCCCGATGAGCAGTTCTTC.

The genes are TRBV28 and TRBJ1-2; weak D call: TRBD1 (6 bases). The CDR3 spans 14 residues. Per germline, CDR1 MDHEN and CDR2 SYDVKM. V lost 2 bases and J lost 6, with 13 bases in between. CDR3 protein: CASSLGQGFHGYTF. CDR3 nucleotide sequence: TGTGCCAGCAGTTTAGGGCAGGGGTTCCATGGCTACACCTTC.

The chain uses TRBV27 and TRBJ2-3; possible D gene TRBD2, 7 bases. The CDR3 has 16 amino acids. From germline, CDR1 is MNHEY and CDR2 SMNVEV (reference sequence). V was trimmed by 7 bases and J by 7 bases, leaving 24 bases between them. CDR3 loop: CASTKRGGRQSNTQYF. The CDR3 DNA reads TGTGCCAGCACCAAAAGGGGGGGCCGCCAGAGTAATACGCAGTATTTT.

V and J are TRBV18 and TRBJ1-2; D is uncertain. Germline V gene lookup returns CDR1 KGHSH and CDR2 LQKENI. This CDR3 has 14 amino acids. Trimming removed 2 bases from V and 4 bases from J, with 11 bases in between. The CDR3 is CASSPLGFSYGYTF. The CDR3, as DNA: TGTGCCAGCTCACCATTGGGGTTTAGCTATGGCTACACCTTC. The full variable domain, in which reference TRBV18 and TRBJ1-2 provide the parts outside the CDR3, is NAGVMQNPRHLVRRRGQEARLRCSPMKGHSHVYWYRQLPEEGLKFMVYLQKENIIDESGMPKERFSAEFPKEGPSILRIQQVVRGDSAAYFCASSPLGFSYGYTFGSGTRLTVV.

The chain carries TRBV11-2 and TRBJ2-1, with TRBD2 identical over 9 bases. The CDR3 has 16 residues. Trimming removed 1 base from V and 7 bases from J; junction bases left unmatched: 8. CDR1 is SGHAT and CDR2 is FQNNGV in the germline V gene. CDR3 nucleotide sequence: TGTGCCAGCAGCTTAGGTGTTAGCGGGAGTTTAAATGAGCAGTTCTTC. The encoded protein is CASSLGVSGSLNEQFF.

The V gene is TRBV10-1, the J gene TRBJ2-3, with 13 bases matching TRBD2. There are 19 residues in the CDR3. Germline loops: CDR1 WNHNN, CDR2 SYGVQD (reference sequence). V gave up 3 bases and J gave up 4 bases; unmatched junction bases: 13. CDR3 DNA: TGCGCCAGCAGTGATCCGACTAGCGGGAGGACCCCAAGTTCAGATACGCAGTATTTT. It codes for CASSDPTSGRTPSSDTQYF.

The gene calls are TRBV30 and TRBJ1-1; D may be TRBD1 (6 bases). The CDR3 has 14 residues. V dropped 2 bases and J dropped 3 bases, with 13 bases sitting between them. CDR1 is GTSNPN and CDR2 is SVGIG in the germline V gene (reference sequence). The CDR3 nucleotides read TGTGCCTGGAGTTCGGGGGGCGCGTACACTGAAGCTTTCTTT. Its translation is CAWSSGGAYTEAFF. Drawing the rest from reference TRBV30 and TRBJ1-1, the complete variable domain is SQTIHQWPATLVQPVGSPLSLECTVEGTSNPNLYWYRQAAGRGLQLLFYSVGIGQISSEVPQNLSASRPQDRQFILSSKKLLLSDSGFYLCAWSSGGAYTEAFFGQGTRLTVV.

V is TRBV10-3 and J is TRBJ2-2; D might be TRBD2 (5 bases). With 2 bases removed from V and 3 bases from J, the gap between germline ends came to 16 bases. Germline V gives CDR1 ENHRY, CDR2 SYGVKD. This CDR3 spans 17 amino acids. The CDR3 DNA follows: TGTGCCATCAGTGAGCCCGAGGGCCTAATGGACACCGGGGAGCTGTTTTTT. Protein: CAISEPEGLMDTGELFF.

The rearrangement joins TRBV9 to TRBJ2-3, with D unclear. The CDR3 loop spans 15 amino acids. The germline V gene encodes CDR1 SGDLS and CDR2 YYNGEE. Trimming cost V 0 bases and J 2 bases, with 10 bases left between them. CDR3 amino acids: CASSVAGQTTDTQYF. CDR3 in DNA: TGTGCCAGCAGCGTAGCTGGTCAGACCACAGATACGCAGTATTTT.

The gene calls are TRBV2 and TRBJ2-7, with 11 positions matching TRBD2. CDR3 size: 14 residues. Germline V gene lookup returns CDR1 SNHLY and CDR2 FYNNEI. V was clipped by 6 bases and J by 6 bases; unmatched bases: 7. The chain's CDR3 is CASRPSGRPGEQYF. CDR3 nucleotide sequence: TGTGCCAGCAGGCCTAGCGGGAGGCCTGGCGAGCAGTACTTC.

The CDR3 region has the DNA TGCGCCAGCAGCTTGGGGCAGCCAGATACGCAGTATTTT. Residues: CASSLGQPDTQYF. The V and J genes are TRBV5-1 and TRBJ2-3, with D hard to call. The CDR3 sequence is 13 residues long. CDR1 is SGHRS and CDR2 is YFSETQ in the germline V gene. V lost 0 bases, J lost 4 bases, and 6 bases lay in between.

V is TRBV4-2 and J is TRBJ2-2, with 10 bases fitting TRBD2. Trimming at V came to 0 bases and at J to 0 bases, leaving 7 bases not matched to a gene. The CDR3 sequence is 19 residues long. Germline loops: CDR1 LGHNA, CDR2 YNFKEQ. The CDR3 nucleotides read TGTGCCAGCAGCCAAGATAGGGCTAGCGGGAGCGCGAACACCGGGGAGCTGTTTTTT. Amino acid sequence: CASSQDRASGSANTGELFF.